Presented here are 20 T cell receptor beta chains from one specimen sequenced in a study of blood T cells in healthy people across ages. It was with a sample-barcoded 5' primer and a J-beta primer mix that a second PCR of roughly 6 to 12 cycles was run. TCRdb itself ran the 5' RACE reads through MiXCR, one entry per CDR3 protein. Of about 730,000 distinct CDR3 sequences in the sample, more than 40% were seen once. The sequencing input was blood. These receptors originate from a woman aged 55-69 years in good health.

V gene TRBV4-2 combines with J gene TRBJ2-7, with D perhaps given as TRBD1 or TRBD2 (6 bases each). V lost 6 bases to trimming and J lost 3 bases, with 15 bases between them. This CDR3 contains 14 residues. Germline V lookup: CDR1 LGHNA, CDR2 YNFKEQ. DNA of the CDR3: TGTGCCAGCAGTCAGGAGGGGGTGGGCTACGAGCAGTACTTC. Protein sequence: CASSQEGVGYEQYF.

DNA of the CDR3: TGTGCCAGCAGTTCTCAACAAGCGGATTCCTTGGAGCAGTACTTC. It translates to CASSSQQADSLEQYF. The rearrangement links TRBV6-2 or TRBV6-3 to TRBJ2-7, with D perhaps TRBD2 (5 bases). CDR3 length: 15 residues. Trimming cost V 4 bases and J 7 bases, with 20 bases left between them. The germline V gene has CDR1 MNHEY and CDR2 SVGEGT.

This chain joins TRBV11-2 and TRBJ1-4; 7 nucleotides line up with TRBD1. Germline V gene data show CDR1 as SGHAT and CDR2 as FQNNGV. The length of the CDR3 is 16 residues. V gave up 5 bases and J gave up 5 bases; unmatched junction bases: 11. The CDR3: CASSTRMKGANEKLFF. The DNA for the CDR3 is TGTGCCAGCAGCACCCGAATGAAGGGGGCAAATGAAAAACTGTTTTTT.

The chain uses TRBV4-3 and TRBJ1-2; D is perhaps TRBD1 (6 bases). Trimming stripped 7 bases from V and 9 bases from J, with 18 bases between. CDR1 is LGHNA, CDR2 YSLEER, per germline. This CDR3 comprises 13 residues. CDR3 residues: CASNQGQLDRYTF. As DNA, the CDR3 is TGCGCCAGCAATCAGGGGCAACTCGATCGCTACACCTTC.

Turning to this clonotype: This could be a read error, since a much larger clone is one nucleotide away. The chain carries TRBV7-9 and TRBJ2-1; D perhaps matches TRBD1 (6 bases). The CDR3 runs to 14 residues. Germline CDR1 and CDR2: SEHNR and FQNEAQ (reference sequence). Trimming left V 5 bases short and J 10 bases short, with 18 bases between. The CDR3 reads CASSPRDKSYEQFF. Here the CDR3 DNA reads TGTGCCAGCAGCCCGAGGGACAAATCCTACGAGCAGTTCTTC.

This rearrangement joins TRBV20-1 to TRBJ1-2, with D unclear. V lost 0 bases, J lost 8 bases, and 19 bases lay in between. Germline CDR1 DFQATT, CDR2 SNEGSKA (reference sequence). CDR3 size: 15 residues. In DNA, the CDR3 is TGCAGTGCTAGAGATCAGCGGGCAGGCATACGGGGCTACACCTTC. It encodes CSARDQRAGIRGYTF.

The chain couples TRBV7-2 to TRBJ2-3, with D perhaps given as TRBD1 or TRBD2 (6 bases each). CDR1 is SGHTA, CDR2 FQGNSA, per germline. V was pared by 5 bases and J by 4 bases, with 16 bases between. The CDR3 length is 15 residues. The CDR3 nucleotides read TGTGCCAGCAGCCCAATGGGGGGCGCGGCAGATACGCAGTATTTT. It specifies CASSPMGGAADTQYF.

This clonotype was seen more than once but under ten times. J is TRBJ2-1 and V is TRBV15; TRBD1 matches at 8 bases. From germline, CDR1 is LNHNV and CDR2 YYDKDF (reference sequence). The length of the CDR3 is 13 residues. Trimming at V came to 3 bases and at J to 10 bases, leaving 5 bases not matched to a gene. The CDR3 region has the DNA TGTGCCACCAGCAGGGACAGGGTCGGAGAGCAGTTCTTC. Translating gives CATSRDRVGEQFF.

The rearrangement uses TRBV6-5 and TRBJ1-2, with D possibly TRBD1 on 6 matching bases. Trimming took 8 bases from V and 2 from J, leaving 12 bases between them. The CDR3 totals 13 residues. Per the germline V gene, CDR1 is MNHEY and CDR2 is SVGAGI. The CDR3 region has the DNA TGTGCCAGCGGACCAACAGGGAACTATGGCTACACCTTC. Its protein is CASGPTGNYGYTF.

This clonotype showed up just a few times. The V gene is TRBV15, the J gene TRBJ2-7; 7 positions agree with TRBD1. This CDR3 is 13 amino acids long. Germline values: CDR1 LNHNV, CDR2 YYDKDF (reference sequence). The V segment lost 4 bases and the J segment 5 bases; nucleotides outside the gene matches: 5. CDR3 sequence (DNA): TGTGCCACCAGCATCCCAACAGGGGACGAGCAGTACTTC. The encoded protein is CATSIPTGDEQYF.

J is TRBJ1-5 and V is TRBV15, with unresolved D. The CDR3 spans 11 residues. With 0 bases removed from V and 13 bases from J, the gap between germline ends came to 7 bases. The germline V gene encodes CDR1 LNHNV and CDR2 YYDKDF (reference sequence). The CDR3 spells CATSRDQRQHF. The DNA of the CDR3 is TGTGCCACCAGCAGAGATCAAAGGCAGCATTTT.

The rearrangement uses TRBV9 and TRBJ2-3; the D is unclear. The V gene lost 6 bases and the J gene lost 5 bases, with 13 bases spanning the gap. CDR3 length: 13 amino acids. Germline values: CDR1 SGDLS, CDR2 YYNGEE. The CDR3 protein is CASTSKVEDTQYF. The CDR3 nucleotides read TGTGCCAGCACCTCAAAGGTGGAAGATACGCAGTATTTT.

This clonotype was recorded many times. CDR3 in amino acids: CASSSGGVGYEQYF. In nucleotides, the CDR3 is TGTGCCAGCAGCTCGGGGGGAGTCGGATACGAGCAGTACTTC. The rearrangement joins TRBV7-2 to TRBJ2-7; 7 bases align to TRBD2. Looked up from germline, CDR1 is SGHTA and CDR2 is FQGNSA. V dropped 4 bases and J dropped 4; count of bases not matched to a gene: 7. The CDR3 is made up of 14 amino acids.

In its sample, this clonotype was seen a few times. The rearrangement links TRBV20-1 to TRBJ2-1; unclear D gene. The CDR3 length is 12 residues. Germline CDR1 and CDR2: DFQATT and SNEGSKA (reference sequence). V dropped 1 base and J dropped 3 bases, with 4 bases sitting between them. The CDR3 reads CSARGDYNEQFF. CDR3 nucleotide sequence: TGCAGTGCTAGAGGCGACTACAATGAGCAGTTCTTC.

Points on this clonotype: A much more abundant neighbour one base away suggests this may be a read error. The V gene is TRBV3-1, the J gene TRBJ2-5; D possibly corresponds to TRBD2 (5 bases). This CDR3 has 15 amino acids. Germline V gene data show CDR1 as LGHDT and CDR2 as YNNKEL (reference sequence). In nucleotides, the CDR3 is TGTGCCAGCGGCCAAGATGGGAGTAGCTCGGGGACCCAGTACTTC. Protein: CASGQDGSSSGTQYF.

The rearrangement joins TRBV6-1 to TRBJ2-6, with 13 nucleotides matching TRBD2. CDR1 is MNHNS, CDR2 SASEGT, per germline. Trimming at V came to 10 bases and at J to 4 bases, leaving 13 bases not matched to a gene. The length of the CDR3 is 18 residues. The CDR3, as DNA: TGTGCCACCGGATTTACGGGACTAGCGGGATCAGGGGCCAACGTCCTGACTTTC. Translated: CATGFTGLAGSGANVLTF.

The CDR3 loop reads CASSVAGQGAGKGYTF. As DNA, the CDR3 is TGTGCCAGCAGCGTAGCGGGGCAGGGAGCGGGAAAAGGCTACACCTTC. The gene calls are TRBV9 and TRBJ1-2; D possibly corresponds to TRBD1 (5 bases). Deletions cut 0 bases from V and 8 bases from J, with 20 bases between. The CDR3 has 16 residues. CDR1 is SGDLS and CDR2 is YYNGEE in the germline V gene. Variable domain in full (rest from reference TRBV9 and TRBJ1-2): DSGVTQTPKHLITATGQRVTLRCSPRSGDLSVYWYQQSLDQGLQFLIQYYNGEERAKGNILERFSAQQFPDLHSELNLSSLELGDSALYFCASSVAGQGAGKGYTFGSGTRLTVV.

In this sample, this clonotype turned up a few times. The chain joins TRBV7-6 to TRBJ2-7; D unclear. V lost 1 base to trimming and J lost 1 base, with 5 bases between them. The germline V gene encodes CDR1 SGHVS and CDR2 FNYEAQ. This CDR3 region has 13 residues. Here the CDR3 DNA reads TGTGCCAGCAGCTTAGAACAGTCCTACGAGCAGTACTTC. As protein: CASSLEQSYEQYF.

This clonotype has a handful of counts. The J gene is TRBJ1-5, the V gene TRBV10-1, with 7 bases that match TRBD1. In germline, CDR1 is WNHNN, CDR2 SYGVQD (reference sequence). V trimming: 0 bases; J trimming: 8 bases; junction bases outside the gene matches: 13. The CDR3 sequence is 17 residues long. The CDR3 sequence is CASSESLGGTGAEPQHF. As DNA, the CDR3 is TGCGCCAGCAGTGAGTCTCTAGGTGGTACAGGGGCTGAGCCCCAGCATTTT.

This clonotype has a handful of counts. The chain carries TRBV4-2 and TRBJ1-6; 8 bases match TRBD1. V lost 4 bases and J lost 7; bases outside the gene matches: 9. The germline CDR1 and CDR2 sequences are LGHNA and YNFKEQ. This CDR3 contains 16 residues. The CDR3 DNA is TGTGCCAGCAGCCGAACACAGGGGGGGATAAATTCACCCCTCCACTTT. Protein: CASSRTQGGINSPLHF.